These T cell receptor beta chains were read from a single sample in a study of T cell responses to AZD1222 COVID-19 vaccine. Data came from immunoSEQ multiplex PCR; TCRdb stores just in-frame clones and leaves some out. The sample lists 150,000 to 200,000 clones; around 90% were seen once. Sequencing used peripheral blood, obtained 28 days after the second dose of the MenACWY control vaccine. The receptors stem from an adult who received the MenACWY meningococcal vaccine as a control. Both conserved end residues are part of each CDR3. Each record gives: J gene, D gene, CDR3 length, V gene, clone size, CDR3 protein, CDR3 DNA. The D gene is left open where the match is weak. Only some rows state a clone size, as once, few, many or a class for expanded clones.

J: TRBJ2-5
D: TRBD1
length: 15
V: TRBV27
size: .
CDR3: CASSSTGQGTETQYF
DNA: TGTGCCAGCAGTTCGACCGGACAGGGGACAGAGACCCAGTACTTC

J: TRBJ2-2
D: .
length: 12
V: TRBV30
size: once
CDR3: CAWTDGPGELFF
DNA: TGTGCCTGGACAGATGGGCCCGGGGAGCTGTTTTTT

J: TRBJ1-3
D: .
length: 13
V: TRBV28
size: .
CDR3: CAVVGGLRNTIYF
DNA: TGTGCCGTCGTGGGGGGATTAAGAAACACCATATATTTT

J: TRBJ2-2
D: TRBD1
length: 16
V: TRBV24-1
size: .
CDR3: CATSYPSGQGPGELFF
DNA: TGTGCCACCAGTTACCCCTCGGGACAGGGACCGGGGGAGCTGTTTTTT

J: TRBJ2-1
D: TRBD2
length: 15
V: TRBV27
size: .
CDR3: CASSPPIAGRQKQFF
DNA: TGTGCCAGCAGTCCACCGATAGCGGGCCGGCAGAAGCAGTTCTTC

J: TRBJ1-2
D: .
length: 13
V: TRBV9
size: .
CDR3: CASSVDTNYGYTF
DNA: TGTGCCAGCAGCGTAGACACCAACTATGGCTACACCTTC

J: TRBJ2-2
D: TRBD2
length: 19
V: TRBV24-1
size: .
CDR3: CATSDPPSLAGAATGELFF
DNA: TGTGCCACCAGTGACCCTCCATCTCTAGCGGGAGCCGCCACCGGGGAGCTGTTTTTT

J: TRBJ1-2
D: .
length: 13
V: TRBV28
size: .
CDR3: CASNAAGDYGYTF
DNA: TGTGCCAGCAATGCGGCAGGGGACTATGGCTACACCTTC

J: TRBJ2-7
D: .
length: 14
V: TRBV6-2/TRBV6-3
size: .
CDR3: CASSYRLTVYEQYF
DNA: TGTGCCAGCAGTTACCGATTAACAGTCTACGAGCAGTACTTC

J: TRBJ2-7
D: .
length: 12
V: TRBV28
size: .
CDR3: CASSFYRDEQYF
DNA: TGTGCCAGCAGTTTCTATCGCGACGAGCAGTACTTC

J: TRBJ1-5
D: TRBD1
length: 14
V: TRBV19
size: .
CDR3: CASSPRTGSQPQHF
DNA: TGTGCCAGTAGTCCAAGGACAGGGAGCCAGCCCCAGCATTTT

J: TRBJ2-4
D: TRBD2
length: 22
V: TRBV28
size: .
CDR3: CASREKNPGLAGGGVAKNIQYF
DNA: TGTGCCAGCAGAGAAAAGAACCCGGGACTAGCGGGAGGGGGGGTAGCCAAAAACATTCAGTACTTC

J: TRBJ2-2
D: .
length: 14
V: TRBV7-3
size: .
CDR3: CASSKGMNTGELFF
DNA: TGTGCCAGCAGCAAAGGAATGAACACCGGGGAGCTGTTTTTT

J: TRBJ1-1
D: .
length: 12
V: TRBV6-2/TRBV6-3
size: .
CDR3: CASSYNNLSVFF
DNA: TGTGCCAGCAGTTACAATAACCTCTCGGTTTTCTTT

J: TRBJ1-2
D: .
length: 14
V: TRBV19
size: .
CDR3: CASSNPLGVYGYTF
DNA: TGTGCCAGTAGTAACCCCTTGGGAGTTTATGGCTACACCTTC

J: TRBJ1-2
D: TRBD1
length: 16
V: TRBV19
size: .
CDR3: CASSISTGGFRDGYTF
DNA: TGTGCCAGTAGTATCTCTACAGGGGGTTTTCGGGATGGCTACACCTTC

J: TRBJ1-5
D: .
length: 13
V: TRBV4-3
size: once
CDR3: CASSQDLDQPQHF
DNA: TGCGCCAGCAGCCAAGATCTCGATCAGCCCCAGCATTTT

J: TRBJ1-1
D: .
length: 13
V: TRBV27
size: .
CDR3: CASTASRGTEAFF
DNA: TGTGCCAGCACCGCGTCCCGGGGGACTGAAGCTTTCTTT

J: TRBJ2-7
D: .
length: 13
V: TRBV7-2
size: .
CDR3: CASGSPGRHEQYF
DNA: TGTGCCAGTGGTTCCCCAGGGCGACACGAGCAGTACTTC

J: TRBJ1-3
D: .
length: 13
V: TRBV28
size: .
CDR3: CASSPYSGNTIYF
DNA: TGTGCCAGCAGTCCCTACTCTGGAAACACCATATATTTT

J: TRBJ1-4
D: .
length: 17
V: TRBV5-6
size: .
CDR3: CASSFLNVRGRNEKLFF
DNA: TGTGCCAGCAGCTTTTTGAATGTCCGGGGGCGTAATGAAAAACTGTTTTTT

J: TRBJ1-1
D: .
length: 14
V: TRBV10-3
size: few
CDR3: CAISDTVMNTEAFF
DNA: TGTGCCATCAGTGACACGGTGATGAACACTGAAGCTTTCTTT

J: TRBJ2-7
D: .
length: 14
V: TRBV15
size: .
CDR3: CATSRGRSGYEQYF
DNA: TGTGCCACCAGCAGAGGTAGGAGCGGCTACGAGCAGTACTTC

J: TRBJ1-1
D: .
length: 13
V: TRBV19
size: .
CDR3: CASRQQRNTEAFF
DNA: TGTGCCAGTAGGCAACAGAGGAACACTGAAGCTTTCTTT

J: TRBJ2-3
D: .
length: 13
V: TRBV10-2
size: .
CDR3: CASSEPTTDTQYF
DNA: TGCGCCAGCAGTGAGCCTACCACAGATACGCAGTATTTT

J: TRBJ2-1
D: TRBD2
length: 15
V: TRBV11-2
size: .
CDR3: CASSLGEGLGYEQFF
DNA: TGTGCCAGCAGCTTGGGGGAAGGACTAGGCTATGAGCAGTTCTTC

J: TRBJ1-2
D: .
length: 11
V: TRBV6-5
size: .
CDR3: CASSYMYGYTF
DNA: TGTGCCAGCAGTTATATGTATGGCTACACCTTC

J: TRBJ1-2
D: .
length: 12
V: TRBV14
size: .
CDR3: CASSQGTYGYTF
DNA: TGTGCCAGCAGCCAAGGGACCTATGGCTACACCTTC

J: TRBJ1-6
D: TRBD1
length: 15
V: TRBV4-3
size: .
CDR3: CASSQEGQGNSPLHF
DNA: TGCGCCAGCAGCCAAGAGGGACAGGGCAATTCACCCCTCCACTTT